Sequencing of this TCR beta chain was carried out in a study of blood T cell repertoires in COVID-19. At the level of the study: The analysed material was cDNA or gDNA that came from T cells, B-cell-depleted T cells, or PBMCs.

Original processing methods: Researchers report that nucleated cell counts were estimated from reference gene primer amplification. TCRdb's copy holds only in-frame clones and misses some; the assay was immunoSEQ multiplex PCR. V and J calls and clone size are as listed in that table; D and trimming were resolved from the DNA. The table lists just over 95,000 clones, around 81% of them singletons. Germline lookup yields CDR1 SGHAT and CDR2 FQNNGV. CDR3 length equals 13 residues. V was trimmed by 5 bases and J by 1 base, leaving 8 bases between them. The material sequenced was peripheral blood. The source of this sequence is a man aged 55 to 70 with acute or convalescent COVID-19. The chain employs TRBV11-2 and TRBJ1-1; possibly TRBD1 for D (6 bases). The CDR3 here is CASSKGQNTEAFF. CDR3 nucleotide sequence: TGTGCCAGCAGCAAGGGACAGAACACTGAAGCTTTCTTT.